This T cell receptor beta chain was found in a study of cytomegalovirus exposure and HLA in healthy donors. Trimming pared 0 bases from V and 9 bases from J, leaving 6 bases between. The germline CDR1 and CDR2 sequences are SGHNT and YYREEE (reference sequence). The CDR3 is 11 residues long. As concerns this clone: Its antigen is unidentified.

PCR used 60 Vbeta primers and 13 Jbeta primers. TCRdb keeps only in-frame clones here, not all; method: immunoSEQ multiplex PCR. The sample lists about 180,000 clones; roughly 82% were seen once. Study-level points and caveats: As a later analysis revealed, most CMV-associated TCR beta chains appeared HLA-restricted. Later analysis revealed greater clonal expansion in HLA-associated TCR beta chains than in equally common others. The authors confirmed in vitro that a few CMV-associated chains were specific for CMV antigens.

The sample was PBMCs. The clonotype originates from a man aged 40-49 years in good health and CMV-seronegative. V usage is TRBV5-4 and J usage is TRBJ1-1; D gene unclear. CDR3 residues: CASSLGGQAFF. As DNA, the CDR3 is TGTGCCAGCAGCTTGGGAGGCCAAGCTTTCTTT.